One and the same sample provided the 15 T cell receptor beta chains below, sequenced in a study of T cell responses to AZD1222 COVID-19 vaccine. Profiled with immunoSEQ multiplex PCR; TCRdb holds only in-frame clones, not every one. Of over 130,000 clones detected, 85% to 95% appear once; the ten largest clones hold about 3.7%. The source material was peripheral blood, sampled 28 days after the second AZD1222 dose. The source of these receptors is an adult who received the AZD1222 COVID-19 vaccine.

The chain is built from TRBV6-5 and TRBJ2-2, with 8 bases matching TRBD2. CDR3 length: 15 residues. Germline V gene sequence: CDR1 MNHEY, CDR2 SVGAGI. Losses at the gene ends were 4 bases for V and 8 bases for J; bases not matched to a gene: 9. Written as DNA, the CDR3 is TGTGCCAGCAGTTCGTATCTAGCGGGTTCTGGGGAGCTGTTTTTT. This encodes CASSSYLAGSGELFF.

The gene calls are TRBV27 and TRBJ2-7; tentatively, D is TRBD2 (6 bases). Germline V CDR1 and CDR2: MNHEY, SMNVEV (reference sequence). The CDR3 spans 16 residues. V dropped 4 bases and J dropped 4 bases, with 20 bases sitting between them. This CDR3 reads CASSYTSPKGLYEQYF. The CDR3 region has the DNA TGTGCCAGCAGTTACACCTCCCCCAAGGGACTTTACGAGCAGTACTTC.

The V gene is TRBV7-9, the J gene TRBJ2-1; weak D call: TRBD2 (7 bases). Trimming took 6 bases from V and 9 from J, leaving 21 bases between them. The CDR3 loop spans 15 amino acids. Germline V lookup: CDR1 SEHNR, CDR2 FQNEAQ (reference sequence). The CDR3, as DNA: TGTGCCAGCAGTCCAGTGGGGGGGCTTTTTGGTGAGCAGTTCTTC. This encodes CASSPVGGLFGEQFF.

The count of this clone is one. The rearrangement links TRBV12-3 or TRBV12-4 to TRBJ1-5, with 8 positions matching TRBD1. V gave up 5 bases and J gave up 11 bases; unmatched junction bases: 2. The CDR3 totals 11 residues. The CDR3 reads CASSGQGAQHF. CDR3 nucleotides: TGTGCCAGCAGTGGACAGGGTGCCCAGCATTTT.

The chain is built from TRBV5-1 and TRBJ1-4; TRBD1 aligns across 7 bases. Losses at the gene ends were 2 bases for V and 6 bases for J; bases not matched to a gene: 7. The CDR3 spans 15 residues. The V gene's germline CDR1 is SGHRS and CDR2 YFSETQ. The CDR3, as DNA: TGCGCCAGCAGCTTTCAGGGGGGCGGAGATGAAAAACTGTTTTTT. Translated: CASSFQGGGDEKLFF.

The CDR3 here is CATSGTGSYEQYF. The CDR3 coding sequence is TGTGCCACCTCCGGGACAGGGTCGTACGAGCAGTACTTC. The chain carries TRBV10-3 and TRBJ2-7; TRBD1 agrees at 9 bases. The CDR3 covers 13 residues. Germline CDR1 ENHRY, CDR2 SYGVKD. V lost 10 bases to trimming and J lost 4 bases; unmatched junction nucleotides: 8.

This clone appeared once. The chain recombines TRBV7-3 with TRBJ2-1; 12 nucleotides align to TRBD2. The CDR3 totals 18 residues. Germline assignment: CDR1 SGHTA and CDR2 FQGTGA. Unmatched junction bases numbered 9, after V lost 4 bases and J lost 2 bases. The CDR3 DNA reads TGTGCCAGCAGCTACGGACTAGCGGGGCGCCAACCCTACAATGAGCAGTTCTTC. This sequence encodes CASSYGLAGRQPYNEQFF.

The rearrangement uses TRBV7-9 and TRBJ1-1; 7 nucleotides line up with TRBD1. Germline trimming cut 5 bases from V and 0 bases from J; bases unmatched to any gene: 6. Germline V CDR1 and CDR2: SEHNR, FQNEAQ (reference sequence). This CDR3 comprises 15 residues. The CDR3 DNA follows: TGTGCCAGCAGCCCTACAGGGGCGGTGAACACTGAAGCTTTCTTT. As protein: CASSPTGAVNTEAFF.

This chain connects TRBV7-9 to TRBJ1-2; D is undetermined. Trimming took off 4 bases at V and 7 bases at J, with 16 bases between the two ends. Germline CDR1 and CDR2: SEHNR and FQNEAQ (reference sequence). This CDR3 is built from 14 residues. The CDR3 sequence is CASSSLVRQAGYTF. CDR3 nucleotides: TGTGCCAGCAGCTCCCTGGTCAGACAAGCTGGCTACACCTTC. Looking up the rest from reference TRBV7-9 and TRBJ1-2 gives the full variable domain: DTGVSQNPRHKITKRGQNVTFRCDPISEHNRLYWYRQTLGQGPEFLTYFQNEAQLEKSRLLSDRFSAERPKGSFSTLEIQRTEQGDSAMYLCASSSLVRQAGYTFGSGTRLTVV.

J is TRBJ1-4 and V is TRBV6-6; 10 bases match TRBD1. Germline V gene lookup returns CDR1 MNHNY and CDR2 SVGAGI (reference sequence). There are 16 residues in the CDR3. V lost 8 bases and J lost 2; bases outside the gene matches: 8. Here the CDR3 DNA reads TGTGCCAGCGCAGACAGGGGGCTAGGGACTAATGAAAAACTGTTTTTT. Its protein product is CASADRGLGTNEKLFF.

This chain links TRBV28 with TRBJ1-2; D possibly corresponds to TRBD1 (6 bases). The CDR3 consists of 13 residues. Germline lookup yields CDR1 MDHEN and CDR2 SYDVKM. V lost 2 bases to trimming and J lost 3 bases, with 7 bases between them. CDR3 loop: CASSLRTDYGYTF. The CDR3 DNA reads as TGTGCCAGCAGTTTAAGGACAGACTATGGCTACACCTTC.

The chain joins TRBV18 to TRBJ1-1, with D possibly being TRBD1 (6 bases). V was shortened by 6 bases and J by 4 bases, with 21 bases between the two germline ends. Germline CDR1 reads KGHSH; CDR2 reads LQKENI. The CDR3 has 16 residues. In DNA, the CDR3 is TGTGCCAGCTCCGCCGGTGCACAGGGTAGGGGCACTGAAGCTTTCTTT. It is translated as CASSAGAQGRGTEAFF.

This chain uses TRBV5-1 with TRBJ1-3; 8 bases fit TRBD1. Germline assignment: CDR1 SGHRS and CDR2 YFSETQ. V trimming: 0 bases; J trimming: 0 bases; junction bases outside the gene matches: 5. The CDR3 totals 17 residues. Here the CDR3 reads CASSLVGQGVSGNTIYF. In nucleotides, the CDR3 is TGCGCCAGCAGCTTGGTCGGACAGGGCGTCTCTGGAAACACCATATATTTT.

The chain combines TRBV6-1 with TRBJ2-3, with TRBD2 as a possible D gene (6 bases). V lost 2 bases, J lost 7 bases, and 19 bases lay in between. This CDR3 contains 16 residues. In germline, CDR1 is MNHNS, CDR2 SASEGT. Here the CDR3 reads CASSESNRESTHTQYF. The CDR3 bases are TGTGCCAGCAGTGAATCGAACCGGGAGTCCACCCATACGCAGTATTTT.

This clone came up a few times. The chain combines TRBV2 with TRBJ1-4; maybe TRBD1 (6 bases). Trimming took 5 bases from V and 6 from J, leaving 10 bases between them. The V gene's germline CDR1 is SNHLY and CDR2 FYNNEI. The CDR3 sequence is 13 residues long. The chain's CDR3 is CASSKRGDEKLFF. Written as DNA, the CDR3 is TGTGCCAGCAGTAAGAGGGGGGATGAAAAACTGTTTTTT.